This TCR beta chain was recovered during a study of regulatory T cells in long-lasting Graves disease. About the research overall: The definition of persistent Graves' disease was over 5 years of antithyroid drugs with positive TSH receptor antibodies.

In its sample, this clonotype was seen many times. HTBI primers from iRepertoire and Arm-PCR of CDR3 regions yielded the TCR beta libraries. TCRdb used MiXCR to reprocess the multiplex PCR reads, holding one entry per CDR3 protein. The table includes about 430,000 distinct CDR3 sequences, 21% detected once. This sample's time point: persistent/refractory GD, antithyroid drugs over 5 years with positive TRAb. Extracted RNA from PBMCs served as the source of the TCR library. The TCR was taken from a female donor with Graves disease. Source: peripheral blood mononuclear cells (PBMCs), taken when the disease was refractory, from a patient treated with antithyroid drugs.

The chain's CDR3 is CASSFLGNGNQPQHF. The DNA for the CDR3 is TGTGCCAGCAGTTTCCTGGGAAACGGCAATCAGCCCCAGCATTTT. This sequence joins TRBV28 and TRBJ1-5; no reliable D call. This CDR3 comprises 15 residues. CDR1 is MDHEN, CDR2 SYDVKM, per germline. Trimming cost V 3 bases and J 2 bases, with 11 bases left between them.